The 29 T cell receptor beta chains in this list originate from one sample, sequenced in a study of pediatric ulcerative colitis. Repertoires were generated with immunoSEQ multiplex PCR, while TCRdb's copy carries only in-frame clones and drops some. This sample has tens of thousands of clones, with 75% to 85% found just once. Sequenced input: blood. The receptors shown here come from a boy aged 5-17 years with moderate ulcerative colitis.

The genes are TRBV27 and TRBJ2-2; TRBD2 aligns across 7 bases. The ends lost 5 bases at V and 9 bases at J; junction bases unmatched: 6. Germline CDR1 is MNHEY and CDR2 is SMNVEV (reference sequence). The CDR3 length is 13 residues. The CDR3: CASSRGDLWELFF. The CDR3, as DNA: TGTGCCAGCAGTCGGGGGGACCTCTGGGAGCTGTTTTTT.

The J gene is TRBJ1-6, the V gene TRBV5-1; D gene ambiguous. Germline V gene sequence: CDR1 SGHRS, CDR2 YFSETQ. Trimming took 5 bases from V and 2 from J, leaving 14 bases between them. The CDR3 totals 16 residues. The CDR3, as DNA: TGCGCCAGCAGAAAGGACTCGGCGGCCTATAATTCACCCCTCCACTTT. Encoded protein: CASRKDSAAYNSPLHF.

V usage is TRBV5-1 and J usage is TRBJ1-1; possible D gene TRBD1, 5 bases. The CDR3 sequence is 16 residues long. Germline CDR1 and CDR2: SGHRS and YFSETQ. With 1 base removed from V and 0 bases from J, the gap between germline ends came to 13 bases. The CDR3 here is CASSLIGGSMNTEAFF. CDR3 coding DNA: TGCGCCAGCAGCTTGATTGGGGGAAGTATGAACACTGAAGCTTTCTTT.

This clone appeared a few times. The chain links TRBV10-3 to TRBJ2-1; 12 bases agree with TRBD2. V dropped 8 bases and J dropped 7; count of bases not matched to a gene: 0. In germline, CDR1 is ENHRY, CDR2 SYGVKD. CDR3 size: 12 residues. The CDR3 nucleotides are TGTGCCATCGGGACTAGCGGGAATGAGCAGTTCTTC. Its translation: CAIGTSGNEQFF.

The table lists this clone with a count of one. The chain uses TRBV10-2 and TRBJ2-3, with 8 bases identical to TRBD2. Trimming cost V 7 bases and J 2 bases; bases outside gene matches: 5. The CDR3 length is 14 residues. The germline CDR1 and CDR2 sequences are WSHSY and SAAADI. The CDR3, as DNA: TGCGCCAGCAAGACGGGGGGGAACACAGATACGCAGTATTTT. Protein sequence: CASKTGGNTDTQYF.

This clone was seen more than once but under ten times. The genes are TRBV9 and TRBJ1-2; 9 bases agree with TRBD1. Germline V lookup: CDR1 SGDLS, CDR2 YYNGEE. CDR3 length equals 13 residues. V shed 3 bases and J 7 bases; nucleotides not matched to a gene: 4. DNA for the CDR3: TGTGCCAGCAGCGCCGGGACAGGGAGTGGCTACACCTTC. The encoded protein is CASSAGTGSGYTF.

This rearrangement joins TRBV18 to TRBJ2-7; D is ambiguous. Germline V gives CDR1 KGHSH, CDR2 LQKENI. V was pared by 0 bases and J by 2 bases, with 17 bases between. The CDR3 sequence is 17 residues long. The chain's CDR3 is CASSPPGWHTDTYEQYF. The CDR3 DNA sequence: TGTGCCAGCTCACCACCGGGATGGCACACGGATACCTACGAGCAGTACTTC.

This chain links TRBV14 with TRBJ2-1; 9 bases fit TRBD2. Per the germline V gene, CDR1 is SGHDN and CDR2 is FVKESK. There are 17 residues in the CDR3. J lost 7 bases, V lost 3 bases, and 13 bases had no gene match. CDR3 nucleotides: TGTGCCAGCAGCCACGAAGCGGGAGGTCGGATTTTTAATGAGCAGTTCTTC. Protein: CASSHEAGGRIFNEQFF.

This clone has a single count. The chain joins TRBV6-5 to TRBJ1-3; unclear D gene. The CDR3 contains 14 residues. V lost 2 bases and J lost 2, with 7 bases in between. Germline-derived CDR1 and CDR2 are MNHEY and SVGAGI. CDR3 sequence: CASSYGGPGNTIYF. Here the CDR3 DNA reads TGTGCCAGCAGTTACGGTGGGCCTGGAAACACCATATATTTT.

The chain combines TRBV13 with TRBJ1-1; a weak D match, TRBD1 (5 bases). With 6 bases removed from V and 5 bases from J, the gap between germline ends came to 10 bases. In germline, CDR1 is PRHDT, CDR2 FYEKMQ (reference sequence). The CDR3 length is 12 residues. The CDR3 region has the DNA TGTGCCAGCAGTGGGGCGCGGACTGAAGCTTTCTTT. It encodes CASSGARTEAFF.

The chain carries TRBV5-6 and TRBJ2-6, with D perhaps assigned TRBD1 or TRBD2 (5 bases each). This CDR3 has 15 residues. Germline V CDR1 and CDR2: SGHDT, YYEEEE. Trimming stripped 3 bases from V and 3 bases from J, with 10 bases between. The CDR3 nucleotides are TGTGCCAGCAGCTCTGGGGGTGGTGGGGCCAACGTCCTGACTTTC. Encoded protein: CASSSGGGGANVLTF.

This chain connects TRBV27 to TRBJ1-3, with 9 bases identical to TRBD1. Germline V gene data show CDR1 as MNHEY and CDR2 as SMNVEV (reference sequence). V trimming: 4 bases; J trimming: 7 bases; junction bases outside the gene matches: 5. The CDR3 consists of 14 residues. The DNA of the CDR3 is TGTGCCAGCAGTTGGGACAGGGAGAGCAACACCATATATTTT. Its protein product is CASSWDRESNTIYF.

The chain carries TRBV4-1 and TRBJ2-5, with a weak D call TRBD2 (5 bases). In germline, CDR1 is MGHRA, CDR2 YSYEKL. Trimming removed 6 bases from V and 5 bases from J, with 16 bases in between. This CDR3 region has 14 residues. Here the CDR3 reads CASSPEEVRETQYF. The CDR3 coding sequence is TGCGCCAGCAGTCCCGAGGAGGTCCGGGAGACCCAGTACTTC.

On this clone itself: This specimen includes other DNA sequences encoding the same CDR3. The gene calls are TRBV18 and TRBJ2-7, with D possibly being TRBD2 (5 bases). The CDR3 runs 13 residues. The ends were cut back, 1 base at V and 1 base at J, with 5 bases in the middle. Germline V CDR1 and CDR2: KGHSH, LQKENI. CDR3: CASSPRGSYEQYF. CDR3 sequence (DNA): TGTGCCAGCTCACCACGCGGGTCCTACGAGCAGTACTTC.

The gene calls are TRBV7-8 and TRBJ1-6; D perhaps matches TRBD1 (6 bases). Germline assignment: CDR1 SGHVS and CDR2 FQNEAQ. This CDR3 is built from 16 residues. The ends were cut back, 1 base at V and 9 bases at J, with 16 bases in the middle. The CDR3 DNA follows: TGTGCCAGCAGCTTAGGGACAGCTCACGGTAGTTCACCCCTCCACTTT. As protein: CASSLGTAHGSSPLHF.

The chain employs TRBV9 and TRBJ2-2; D unresolved. Trimming took 3 bases from V and 1 from J, leaving 7 bases between them. Germline-derived CDR1 and CDR2 are SGDLS and YYNGEE. This CDR3 is built from 14 residues. CDR3 in amino acids: CASSATVNTGELFF. CDR3 nucleotide sequence: TGTGCCAGCAGCGCCACAGTGAACACCGGGGAGCTGTTTTTT. Together with reference TRBV9 and TRBJ2-2, the CDR3 gives the full variable domain: DSGVTQTPKHLITATGQRVTLRCSPRSGDLSVYWYQQSLDQGLQFLIQYYNGEERAKGNILERFSAQQFPDLHSELNLSSLELGDSALYFCASSATVNTGELFFGEGSRLTVL.

This clone was detected only once. The chain combines TRBV28 with TRBJ2-7, with 7 bases identical to TRBD2. The V segment lost 3 bases and the J segment 0 bases; nucleotides outside the gene matches: 5. Germline lookup yields CDR1 MDHEN and CDR2 SYDVKM. This CDR3 is 15 amino acids long. The CDR3 sequence: CASSLSGIPSYEQYF. As DNA, the CDR3 is TGTGCCAGCAGTTTGAGCGGGATCCCCTCCTACGAGCAGTACTTC.

Only one count was recorded for this clone. V usage is TRBV15 and J usage is TRBJ1-1; D is possibly TRBD1 (6 bases). Looked up from germline, CDR1 is LNHNV and CDR2 is YYDKDF (reference sequence). V was trimmed by 3 bases and J by 1 base, leaving 18 bases between them. There are 17 residues in the CDR3. CDR3 sequence reads: CATSRGGGGIQNTEAFF. In DNA form, the CDR3 reads TGTGCCACCAGCAGGGGGGGAGGGGGAATTCAGAACACTGAAGCTTTCTTT.

This sequence joins TRBV13 and TRBJ1-3; D gene uncertain. The CDR3 runs 15 residues. Trimming shortened V by 1 base and J by 2 bases, and 9 bases separated the two germline ends. CDR1 is PRHDT and CDR2 is FYEKMQ in the germline V gene (reference sequence). The CDR3 is CASSLVSVAGNTIYF. CDR3 nucleotide sequence: TGTGCCAGCAGCTTAGTCAGTGTAGCTGGAAACACCATATATTTT.

V gene TRBV7-2 combines with J gene TRBJ2-3; 9 bases are shared with TRBD2. The V gene's germline CDR1 is SGHTA and CDR2 FQGNSA. The junction had 9 bases not matched to a gene; V was cut back by 5 bases and J by 3 bases. The CDR3 length is 16 residues. CDR3 coding DNA: TGTGCCAGCAGCCCGTCTAGCGGGAAGAGTACAGATACGCAGTATTTT. Translation: CASSPSSGKSTDTQYF.

The chain couples TRBV2 to TRBJ2-3; 8 bases agree with TRBD1. The J segment lost 2 bases and the V segment lost 7 bases, leaving 8 bases of the junction unmatched. CDR1 is SNHLY and CDR2 is FYNNEI in the germline V gene. The CDR3 length is 15 residues. CDR3: CASTPRGLNTDTQYF. CDR3 DNA sequence: TGTGCCAGCACCCCCAGGGGGCTTAACACAGATACGCAGTATTTT. The complete variable domain, with remaining parts taken from reference TRBV2 and TRBJ2-3, reads EPEVTQTPSHQVTQMGQEVILRCVPISNHLYFYWYRQILGQKVEFLVSFYNNEISEKSEIFDDQFSVERPDGSNFTLKIRSTKLEDSAMYFCASTPRGLNTDTQYFGPGTRLTVL.

The chain has TRBV29-1 and TRBJ1-2; D remains ambiguous. V was pared by 3 bases and J by 2 bases, with 10 bases between. The CDR3 loop spans 13 amino acids. Germline loops: CDR1 SQVTM, CDR2 ANQGSEA. CDR3 amino acids: CSVESQTNYGYTF. The CDR3 DNA reads TGCAGCGTTGAGTCACAGACAAACTATGGCTACACCTTC.

The V gene is TRBV10-2, the J gene TRBJ2-1, with 12 bases matching TRBD1. Germline CDR1 and CDR2: WSHSY and SAAADI. This CDR3 is 16 amino acids long. V lost 2 bases, J lost 8 bases, and 7 bases stayed unmatched. In nucleotides, the CDR3 is TGCGCCAGCAGTGAGACGGGACAGGGGGCTCGCGATGAGCAGTTCTTC. Amino acid sequence: CASSETGQGARDEQFF.

V usage is TRBV27 and J usage is TRBJ2-1; maybe TRBD1 (5 bases). The CDR3 has 14 residues. The V gene lost 2 bases and the J gene lost 2 bases, with 7 bases spanning the gap. Germline V lookup: CDR1 MNHEY, CDR2 SMNVEV (reference sequence). The CDR3 bases are TGTGCCAGCAGTTTAGGGGCCCCCTACAATGAGCAGTTCTTC. Amino acids: CASSLGAPYNEQFF.

A few counts support this clone. J is TRBJ2-1 and V is TRBV30; D unclear. Per the germline V gene, CDR1 is GTSNPN and CDR2 is SVGIG (reference sequence). The CDR3 is 14 amino acids. V dropped 1 base and J dropped 6 bases, with 13 bases sitting between them. CDR3 in DNA: TGTGCCTGGAGTGGCCACCTTATTAGCAATGAGCAGTTCTTC. Protein sequence: CAWSGHLISNEQFF.

This rearrangement joins TRBV5-1 to TRBJ2-3; 8 bases match TRBD2. The CDR3 runs 15 residues. Per the germline V gene, CDR1 is SGHRS and CDR2 is YFSETQ. J was trimmed by 5 bases and V by 6 bases; bases with no gene match: 11. The CDR3 loop reads CASKNAGGPGDTQYF. The CDR3 nucleotides are TGCGCCAGCAAAAATGCGGGGGGCCCCGGAGATACGCAGTATTTT.

This clone was found once. The CDR3 here is CASSTGTSGISTDTQYF. For the CDR3, the DNA is TGTGCCAGCAGCACCGGGACTAGCGGGATCAGCACAGATACGCAGTATTTT. This chain connects TRBV9 to TRBJ2-3, with 13 bases that match TRBD2. The germline CDR1 and CDR2 sequences are SGDLS and YYNGEE. The CDR3 loop spans 17 amino acids. V shed 4 bases and J 0 bases; nucleotides not matched to a gene: 5.

The chain is built from TRBV20-1 and TRBJ1-3; D uncertain. V was shortened by 6 bases and J by 1 base, with 4 bases between the two germline ends. Germline lookup yields CDR1 DFQATT and CDR2 SNEGSKA (reference sequence). The CDR3 totals 11 residues. The CDR3 sequence is CSAASGNTIYF. CDR3 coding DNA: TGCAGTGCCGCTTCTGGAAACACCATATATTTT.

The rearrangement joins TRBV5-4 to TRBJ2-7; 7 bases agree with TRBD2. The germline gives CDR1 SGHNT, CDR2 YYREEE (reference sequence). V dropped 0 bases and J dropped 2; count of bases not matched to a gene: 5. The CDR3 runs to 15 residues. This CDR3 reads CASSLGGLVPYEQYF. Written as DNA, the CDR3 is TGTGCCAGCAGCTTGGGAGGACTAGTCCCCTACGAGCAGTACTTC.